These T cell receptor beta chains were read from a single sample in a study of CD8+ T cells in alopecia areata. Only in-frame clones appear in the TCRdb table, and some are missing; sequencing was by immunoSEQ multiplex PCR. The sample has 150,000 to 200,000 clones, around 71% seen once; the top ten hold over 10%. The source was CD8+ T cells sorted from blood, collected at week 0. These TCRs come from a human donor with alopecia areata. Both conserved end residues are part of each CDR3. D genes are given only for firm matches. Size tells how often a clone was seen (once, few, many) or the class of an expanded clone, and some rows leave it out.

J gene: TRBJ1-4; D gene: NA; V gene: TRBV5-1; clone size: few; CDR3 DNA: TGCGCCAAACCCTGGACAGAAACAAATGAAAAACTGTTTTTT; CDR3 protein: CAKPWTETNEKLFF
J gene: TRBJ2-1; D gene: NA; V gene: TRBV15; clone size: NA; CDR3 DNA: TGTGCCACCAGCAGGCATATCGACGAAACTGAGCAGTTCTTC; CDR3 protein: CATSRHIDETEQFF
J gene: TRBJ2-1; D gene: NA; V gene: TRBV29-1; clone size: once; CDR3 DNA: TGCAGCGTTGATGGAAGGTTGGGCGACGGAGATGAGCAGTTCTTC; CDR3 protein: CSVDGRLGDGDEQFF
J gene: TRBJ1-2; D gene: TRBD1; V gene: TRBV29-1; clone size: NA; CDR3 DNA: TGCAGCGTTCCAGGGACAGGGTTACGCTATGGCTACACCTTC; CDR3 protein: CSVPGTGLRYGYTF
J gene: TRBJ1-5; D gene: TRBD1; V gene: TRBV11-2; clone size: NA; CDR3 DNA: TGTGCCAGCAGCGTATCCGGACAGGGCAATCAGCCCCAGCATTTT; CDR3 protein: CASSVSGQGNQPQHF
J gene: TRBJ2-7; D gene: NA; V gene: TRBV11-1; clone size: NA; CDR3 DNA: TGTGCCAGCAGCTATATCGGTAGCTCCTACGAGCAGTACTTC; CDR3 protein: CASSYIGSSYEQYF
J gene: TRBJ2-7; D gene: TRBD1; V gene: TRBV30; clone size: NA; CDR3 DNA: TGTGCCTGGAGTCGGGGACAGGGGTCCGAGCAGTACTTC; CDR3 protein: CAWSRGQGSEQYF
J gene: TRBJ1-1; D gene: NA; V gene: TRBV28; clone size: few; CDR3 DNA: TGTGCCAGCTACGTTACGGAGAACACTGAAGCTTTCTTT; CDR3 protein: CASYVTENTEAFF
J gene: TRBJ2-1; D gene: NA; V gene: TRBV14; clone size: NA; CDR3 DNA: TGTGCCAGCAGCCAGACCGGGAAAAATAGAAATGAGCAGTTCTTC; CDR3 protein: CASSQTGKNRNEQFF
J gene: TRBJ1-6; D gene: TRBD1; V gene: TRBV15; clone size: NA; CDR3 DNA: TGTGCCACCAGCAGCCGGACAGGGTTGGGTGTACCCCTCCACTTT; CDR3 protein: CATSSRTGLGVPLHF
J gene: TRBJ1-4; D gene: NA; V gene: TRBV4-1; clone size: NA; CDR3 DNA: TGCGCCAGCAGCCCCGACAGTGCAACTAATGAAAAACTGTTTTTT; CDR3 protein: CASSPDSATNEKLFF
J gene: TRBJ1-5; D gene: NA; V gene: TRBV11-3; clone size: NA; CDR3 DNA: TGTGCCAGCAGCGAGACAGGAAATCAGCCCCAGCATTTT; CDR3 protein: CASSETGNQPQHF
J gene: TRBJ2-2; D gene: TRBD1; V gene: TRBV7-3; clone size: once; CDR3 DNA: TGTGCCAGCAGCCCCCCCCGAACAGGGGCTGGGGACACCGGGGAGCTGTTTTTT; CDR3 protein: CASSPPRTGAGDTGELFF
J gene: TRBJ2-3; D gene: TRBD1; V gene: TRBV13; clone size: few; CDR3 DNA: TGTGCCAGCAGCTTCTTGGGACAGGGAAGGTTCACAGATACGCAGTATTTT; CDR3 protein: CASSFLGQGRFTDTQYF
J gene: TRBJ2-7; D gene: NA; V gene: TRBV2; clone size: few; CDR3 DNA: TGTGCCAGCAGCCAAGATGCCCTGAACTCCTACGAGCAGTACTTC; CDR3 protein: CASSQDALNSYEQYF
J gene: TRBJ1-1; D gene: NA; V gene: TRBV30; clone size: once; CDR3 DNA: TGTGCCTTGACAGTTACTGAAGCTTTCTTT; CDR3 protein: CALTVTEAFF
J gene: TRBJ2-5; D gene: TRBD2; V gene: TRBV5-1; clone size: NA; CDR3 DNA: TGCGCCAGCAGCTCGGGACTAGCGGGGGTCCAAGAGACCCAGTACTTC; CDR3 protein: CASSSGLAGVQETQYF
J gene: TRBJ2-5; D gene: NA; V gene: TRBV7-8; clone size: NA; CDR3 DNA: TGTGCCAGCAGCTTAAGGCTGGGTAGCGCAGAGACCCAGTACTTC; CDR3 protein: CASSLRLGSAETQYF
J gene: TRBJ1-1; D gene: TRBD1; V gene: TRBV30; clone size: NA; CDR3 DNA: TGTGCCTGGAGTCGAGGTTTGGAGGGGGCAACTGAAGCTTTCTTT; CDR3 protein: CAWSRGLEGATEAFF
J gene: TRBJ1-1; D gene: NA; V gene: TRBV13; clone size: NA; CDR3 DNA: TGTGCCAGCAGCGGTGCCGGGACGGAGATTGAAGCTTTCTTT; CDR3 protein: CASSGAGTEIEAFF
J gene: TRBJ1-2; D gene: TRBD1; V gene: TRBV9; clone size: NA; CDR3 DNA: TGTGCCAGCAGCGCCGAACAGGGGCGGGGTGGCTACACCTTC; CDR3 protein: CASSAEQGRGGYTF
J gene: TRBJ1-6; D gene: TRBD1; V gene: TRBV5-6; clone size: NA; CDR3 DNA: TGTGCCAGCAGCCTGGACAGGGCGGGTTCACCCCTCCACTTT; CDR3 protein: CASSLDRAGSPLHF
J gene: TRBJ2-2; D gene: NA; V gene: TRBV6-1; clone size: NA; CDR3 DNA: TGTGCCAGCTCCCCTCTGGGGACCGGGGAGCTGTTTTTT; CDR3 protein: CASSPLGTGELFF
J gene: TRBJ2-1; D gene: NA; V gene: TRBV2; clone size: NA; CDR3 DNA: TGTGCCAGCCGGGGCAATGAGCAGTTCTTC; CDR3 protein: CASRGNEQFF
J gene: TRBJ1-5; D gene: NA; V gene: TRBV7-9; clone size: few; CDR3 DNA: TGTGCCAGCAGCTTAGGGGGCGGCAATCAGCCCCAGCATTTT; CDR3 protein: CASSLGGGNQPQHF
J gene: TRBJ2-7; D gene: NA; V gene: TRBV7-9; clone size: NA; CDR3 DNA: TGTGCCAGCAGCTCTCCACTCTCCTACGAGCAGTACTTC; CDR3 protein: CASSSPLSYEQYF
J gene: TRBJ2-1; D gene: NA; V gene: TRBV29-1; clone size: NA; CDR3 DNA: TGCAGCGTTGGTATACCACAGAGAAGCTCCTACAATGAGCAGTTCTTC; CDR3 protein: CSVGIPQRSSYNEQFF
J gene: TRBJ2-7; D gene: NA; V gene: TRBV5-1; clone size: NA; CDR3 DNA: TGCGCCAGCAGCCCCTCGGGCAGGGCCAACGAGCAGTACTTC; CDR3 protein: CASSPSGRANEQYF
J gene: TRBJ2-1; D gene: NA; V gene: TRBV5-1; clone size: NA; CDR3 DNA: TGCGCCAGCAGCTTCCCGGCCTCCTACGCGTACAATGAGCAGTTCTTC; CDR3 protein: CASSFPASYAYNEQFF
J gene: TRBJ2-7; D gene: TRBD2; V gene: TRBV9; clone size: once; CDR3 DNA: TGTGCCAGCAGCTCCGGGGGGGCGAACGAGCAGTACTTC; CDR3 protein: CASSSGGANEQYF
J gene: TRBJ2-3; D gene: NA; V gene: TRBV12-5; clone size: NA; CDR3 DNA: TGTGCTAGTGGTCAAAGAACAGACACAGATACGCAGTATTTT; CDR3 protein: CASGQRTDTDTQYF
J gene: TRBJ2-4; D gene: NA; V gene: TRBV27; clone size: NA; CDR3 DNA: TGTGCCAGCAGTGCGACCACCCAAAACATTCAGTACTTC; CDR3 protein: CASSATTQNIQYF
J gene: TRBJ1-5; D gene: NA; V gene: TRBV6-5; clone size: NA; CDR3 DNA: TGTGCCAGCAGCTACAGGGGCAATCAGCCCCAGCATTTT; CDR3 protein: CASSYRGNQPQHF
J gene: TRBJ1-2; D gene: TRBD1; V gene: TRBV6-1; clone size: few; CDR3 DNA: TGTGCCAGCTCCGGGACAGATGATTGGGACTATGGCTACACCTTC; CDR3 protein: CASSGTDDWDYGYTF
J gene: TRBJ2-6; D gene: NA; V gene: TRBV30; clone size: NA; CDR3 DNA: TGTGCCTGGAGTGTACTGGGGGCTGGGGCCAACGTCCTGACTTTC; CDR3 protein: CAWSVLGAGANVLTF
J gene: TRBJ1-2; D gene: NA; V gene: TRBV13; clone size: NA; CDR3 DNA: TGTGCCAGCAGCCTCGGAAAGGGGATATGGGGCTACACCTTC; CDR3 protein: CASSLGKGIWGYTF
J gene: TRBJ1-3; D gene: NA; V gene: TRBV9; clone size: once; CDR3 DNA: TGTGCCAGCAGGGGTAGTGGAAACACCATATATTTT; CDR3 protein: CASRGSGNTIYF
J gene: TRBJ1-2; D gene: NA; V gene: TRBV29-1; clone size: NA; CDR3 DNA: TGCAGCGTTGAGGTTGGGGATGGCTACACCTTC; CDR3 protein: CSVEVGDGYTF
J gene: TRBJ1-2; D gene: TRBD1; V gene: TRBV4-1; clone size: NA; CDR3 DNA: TGCGCCAGCAGCCCGACCGGACAGGGGGCGGACTATGGCTACACCTTC; CDR3 protein: CASSPTGQGADYGYTF
J gene: TRBJ2-2; D gene: NA; V gene: TRBV27; clone size: few; CDR3 DNA: TGTGCCAGCAGTTTAAGGGGCAGGGGAGGGACCGGGGAGCTGTTTTTT; CDR3 protein: CASSLRGRGGTGELFF
J gene: TRBJ2-7; D gene: NA; V gene: TRBV30; clone size: NA; CDR3 DNA: TGTGCCGGGGACGTGGGCTACGAGCAGTACTTC; CDR3 protein: CAGDVGYEQYF
J gene: TRBJ2-7; D gene: TRBD1; V gene: TRBV7-9; clone size: few; CDR3 DNA: TGTGCCAGCAGCTCAGGGGGCCACGAGCAGTACTTC; CDR3 protein: CASSSGGHEQYF
J gene: TRBJ2-3; D gene: NA; V gene: TRBV27; clone size: NA; CDR3 DNA: TGTGCCAGCAGTTTATCGCAGGTCGCCCTGGATACGCAGTATTTT; CDR3 protein: CASSLSQVALDTQYF
J gene: TRBJ2-7; D gene: TRBD2; V gene: TRBV4-2; clone size: few; CDR3 DNA: TGTGCCAGCAGCCAAGGGACTAGAAGGTACGAGCAGTACTTC; CDR3 protein: CASSQGTRRYEQYF
J gene: TRBJ1-2; D gene: TRBD1; V gene: TRBV27; clone size: NA; CDR3 DNA: TGTGCCAGCAGTTCAGGGACAGGCGAGGATGGCTACACCTTC; CDR3 protein: CASSSGTGEDGYTF
J gene: TRBJ2-7; D gene: TRBD1; V gene: TRBV30; clone size: NA; CDR3 DNA: TGTGCCTGGACCCCGCTCAGGGACAGGGGTTACGAGCAGTACTTC; CDR3 protein: CAWTPLRDRGYEQYF
J gene: TRBJ1-1; D gene: NA; V gene: TRBV7-9; clone size: NA; CDR3 DNA: TGTGCCAGCAACCCAACATCCACTGAAGCTTTCTTT; CDR3 protein: CASNPTSTEAFF
J gene: TRBJ1-1; D gene: TRBD1; V gene: TRBV7-6; clone size: NA; CDR3 DNA: TGTGCCAGCAGCCTCCACAGGGGTGGAAACACTGAAGCTTTCTTT; CDR3 protein: CASSLHRGGNTEAFF
J gene: TRBJ1-5; D gene: NA; V gene: TRBV28; clone size: NA; CDR3 DNA: TGTGCCAGCAGACATTATTTGGCAGAGCAAAGGCCCCAGCATTTT; CDR3 protein: CASRHYLAEQRPQHF